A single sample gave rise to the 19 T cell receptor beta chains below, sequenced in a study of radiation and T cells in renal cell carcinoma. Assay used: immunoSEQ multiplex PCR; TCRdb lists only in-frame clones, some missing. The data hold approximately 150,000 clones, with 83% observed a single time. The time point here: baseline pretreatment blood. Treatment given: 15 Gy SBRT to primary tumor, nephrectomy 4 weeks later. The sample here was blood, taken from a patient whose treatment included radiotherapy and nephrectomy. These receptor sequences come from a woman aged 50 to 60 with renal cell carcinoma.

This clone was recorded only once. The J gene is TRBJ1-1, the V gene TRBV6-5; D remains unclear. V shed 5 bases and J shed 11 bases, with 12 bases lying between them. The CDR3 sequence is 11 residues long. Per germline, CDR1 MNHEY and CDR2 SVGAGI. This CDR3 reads CASSASGRAFF. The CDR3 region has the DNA TGTGCCAGCAGTGCTTCAGGCCGGGCTTTCTTT.

The CDR3 nucleotides are TGTGCCAGCAGCTTAGAGCGGTCCTACGAGCAGTACTTC. It specifies CASSLERSYEQYF. The V and J genes are TRBV7-2 and TRBJ2-7; perhaps TRBD2 as D (5 bases). The germline V gene encodes CDR1 SGHTA and CDR2 FQGNSA. V lost 1 base and J lost 1, with 5 bases in between. CDR3 length: 13 amino acids.

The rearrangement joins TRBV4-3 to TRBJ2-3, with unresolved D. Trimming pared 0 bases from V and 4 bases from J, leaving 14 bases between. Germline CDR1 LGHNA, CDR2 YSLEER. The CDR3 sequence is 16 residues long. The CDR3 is CASSQDLVSVPDTQYF. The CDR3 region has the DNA TGCGCCAGCAGCCAAGATCTGGTGAGCGTTCCAGATACGCAGTATTTT.

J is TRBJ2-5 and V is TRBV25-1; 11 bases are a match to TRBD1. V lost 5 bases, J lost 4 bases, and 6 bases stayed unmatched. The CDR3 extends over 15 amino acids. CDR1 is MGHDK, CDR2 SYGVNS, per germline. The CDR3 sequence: CASSSGTGGGETQYF. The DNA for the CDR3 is TGTGCCAGCAGTTCCGGGACAGGGGGGGGAGAGACCCAGTACTTC.

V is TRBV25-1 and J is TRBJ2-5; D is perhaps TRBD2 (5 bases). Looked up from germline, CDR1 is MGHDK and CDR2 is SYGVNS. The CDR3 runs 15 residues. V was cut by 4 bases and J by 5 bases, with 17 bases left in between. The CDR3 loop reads CASSAYQDLGETQYF. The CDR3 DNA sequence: TGTGCCAGCAGTGCCTATCAGGACTTAGGCGAGACCCAGTACTTC.

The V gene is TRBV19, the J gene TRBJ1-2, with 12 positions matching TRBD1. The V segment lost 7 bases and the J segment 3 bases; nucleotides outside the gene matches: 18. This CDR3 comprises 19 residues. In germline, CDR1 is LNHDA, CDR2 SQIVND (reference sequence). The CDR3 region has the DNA TGTGCCAGTAACCGGAGGTTCTCGGGACAGGGGGCCTCGGACTATGGCTACACCTTC. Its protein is CASNRRFSGQGASDYGYTF.

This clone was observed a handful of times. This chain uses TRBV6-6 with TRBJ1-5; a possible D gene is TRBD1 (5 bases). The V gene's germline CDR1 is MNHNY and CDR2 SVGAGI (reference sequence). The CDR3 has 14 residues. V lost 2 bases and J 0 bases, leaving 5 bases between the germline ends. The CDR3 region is CASSYQGSNQPQHF. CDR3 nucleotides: TGTGCCAGCAGTTACCAGGGTAGCAATCAGCCCCAGCATTTT.

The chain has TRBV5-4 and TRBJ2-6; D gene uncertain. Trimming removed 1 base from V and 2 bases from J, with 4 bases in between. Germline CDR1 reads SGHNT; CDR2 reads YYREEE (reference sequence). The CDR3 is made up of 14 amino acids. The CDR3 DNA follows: TGTGCCAGCAGCTTGAGGGCTGGGGCCAACGTCCTGACTTTC. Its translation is CASSLRAGANVLTF.

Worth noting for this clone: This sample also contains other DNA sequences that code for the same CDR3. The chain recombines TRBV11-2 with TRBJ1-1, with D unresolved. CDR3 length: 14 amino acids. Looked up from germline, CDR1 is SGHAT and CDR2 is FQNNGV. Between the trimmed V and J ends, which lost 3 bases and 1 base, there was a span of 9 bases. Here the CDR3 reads CASSFGRTNTEAFF. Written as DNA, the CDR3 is TGTGCCAGCAGCTTTGGCAGAACGAACACTGAAGCTTTCTTT.

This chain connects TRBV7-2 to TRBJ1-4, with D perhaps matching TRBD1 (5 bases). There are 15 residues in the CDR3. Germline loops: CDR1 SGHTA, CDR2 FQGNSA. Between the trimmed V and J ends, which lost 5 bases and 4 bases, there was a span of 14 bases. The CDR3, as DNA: TGTGCCAGCAGCCTCCAGGCCGGGGGTAATGAAAAACTGTTTTTT. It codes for CASSLQAGGNEKLFF.

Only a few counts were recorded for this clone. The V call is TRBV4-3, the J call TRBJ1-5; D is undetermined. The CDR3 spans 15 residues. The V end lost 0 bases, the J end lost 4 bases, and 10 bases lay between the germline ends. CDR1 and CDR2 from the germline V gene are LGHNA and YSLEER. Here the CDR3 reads CASSQDTAINQPQHF. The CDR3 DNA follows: TGCGCCAGCAGCCAAGATACTGCGATTAATCAGCCCCAGCATTTT.

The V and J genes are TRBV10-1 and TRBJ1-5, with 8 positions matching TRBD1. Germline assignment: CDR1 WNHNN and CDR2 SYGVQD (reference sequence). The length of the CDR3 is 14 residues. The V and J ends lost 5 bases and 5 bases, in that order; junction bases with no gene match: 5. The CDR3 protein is CASSSGGLDQPQHF. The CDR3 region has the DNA TGCGCCAGCAGTTCAGGGGGCCTTGATCAGCCCCAGCATTTT.

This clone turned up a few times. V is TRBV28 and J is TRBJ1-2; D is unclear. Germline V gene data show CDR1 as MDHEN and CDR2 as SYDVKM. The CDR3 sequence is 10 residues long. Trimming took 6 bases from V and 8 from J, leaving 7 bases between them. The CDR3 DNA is TGTGCCAGCAGGTTAGACGGCTACACCTTC. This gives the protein CASRLDGYTF.

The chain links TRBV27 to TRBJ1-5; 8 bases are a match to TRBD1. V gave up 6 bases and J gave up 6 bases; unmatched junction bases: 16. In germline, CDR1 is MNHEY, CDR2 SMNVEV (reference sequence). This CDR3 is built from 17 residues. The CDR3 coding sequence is TGTGCCAGCAGGCCTATAACTGGACAGGGAGAGGGTCAGCCCCAGCATTTT. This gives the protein CASRPITGQGEGQPQHF.

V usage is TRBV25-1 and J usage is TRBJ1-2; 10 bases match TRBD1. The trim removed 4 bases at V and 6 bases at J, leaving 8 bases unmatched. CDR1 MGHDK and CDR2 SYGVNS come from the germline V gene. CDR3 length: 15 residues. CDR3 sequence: CASSVRQGAGDGYTF. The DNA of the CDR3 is TGTGCCAGCAGTGTCCGACAGGGGGCCGGAGATGGCTACACCTTC.

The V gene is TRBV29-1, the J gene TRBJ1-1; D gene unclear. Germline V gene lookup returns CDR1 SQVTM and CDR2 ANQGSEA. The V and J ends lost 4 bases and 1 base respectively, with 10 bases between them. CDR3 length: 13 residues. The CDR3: CSVGNRTNTEAFF. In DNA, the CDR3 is TGCAGCGTTGGAAACCGAACGAACACTGAAGCTTTCTTT.

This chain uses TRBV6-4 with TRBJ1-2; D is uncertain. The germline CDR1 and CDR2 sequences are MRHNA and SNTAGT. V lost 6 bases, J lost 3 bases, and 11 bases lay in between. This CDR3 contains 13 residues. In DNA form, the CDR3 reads TGTGCCAGCAGCCCCGGTGGAGACTATGGCTACACCTTC. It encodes CASSPGGDYGYTF.

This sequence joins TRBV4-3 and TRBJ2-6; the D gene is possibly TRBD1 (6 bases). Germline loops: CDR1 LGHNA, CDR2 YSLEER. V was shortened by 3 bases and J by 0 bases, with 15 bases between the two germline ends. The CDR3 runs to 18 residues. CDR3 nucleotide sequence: TGCGCCAGCAGCCAGGACAGCCCTAACTTCTCTGGGGCCAACGTCCTGACTTTC. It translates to CASSQDSPNFSGANVLTF.

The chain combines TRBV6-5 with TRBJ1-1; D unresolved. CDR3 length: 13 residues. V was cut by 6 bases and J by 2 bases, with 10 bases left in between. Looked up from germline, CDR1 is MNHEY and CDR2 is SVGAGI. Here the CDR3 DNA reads TGTGCCAGCAGCCCCCCCGGTAACACTGAAGCTTTCTTT. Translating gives CASSPPGNTEAFF.